Shown below are 21 T cell receptor beta chains from a single sample sequenced in a study of blood T cell repertoires in COVID-19. TCRdb's table, derived via immunoSEQ multiplex PCR, lists solely in-frame clones and lacks some. This sample has some 150,000 clones; around 84% occur once, and the top ten carry roughly 4.9%. The sequenced material came from peripheral blood. These receptors were collected from a human donor in a cohort sampled during active COVID-19.

CDR3 sequence: CASSPRTSGGAAEQYF. The CDR3 region has the DNA TGTGCCAGCAGCCCAAGGACTAGCGGGGGGGCAGCCGAGCAGTACTTC. This rearrangement joins TRBV7-9 to TRBJ2-7, with TRBD2 matching 15 bases. Germline V gene lookup returns CDR1 SEHNR and CDR2 FQNEAQ (reference sequence). CDR3 length: 16 amino acids. Trimming cost V 5 bases and J 6 bases; bases outside gene matches: 8.

This chain uses TRBV23-1 with TRBJ1-1; a possible D gene is TRBD1 (6 bases). TRBV23-1 is annotated as an ORF whose role is uncertain. The CDR3 consists of 14 residues. V dropped 3 bases and J dropped 5 bases, with 13 bases sitting between them. DNA for the CDR3: TGCGCCAGCAGTCAGGGGGCAGGGAAGACTGAAGCTTTCTTT. This sequence encodes CASSQGAGKTEAFF.

The V gene is TRBV7-9, the J gene TRBJ1-4, with 7 positions matching TRBD1. The junction had 12 bases not matched to a gene; V was cut back by 5 bases and J by 9 bases. The CDR3 extends over 15 amino acids. Germline lookup yields CDR1 SEHNR and CDR2 FQNEAQ (reference sequence). In DNA form, the CDR3 reads TGTGCCAGCAGCCCCCGGGACCCAGGGGGTCAAAAACTGTTTTTT. It codes for CASSPRDPGGQKLFF.

The gene calls are TRBV7-9 and TRBJ1-5; maybe TRBD1 (5 bases). CDR1 is SEHNR, CDR2 FQNEAQ, per germline (reference sequence). This CDR3 comprises 14 residues. Deletions cut 5 bases from V and 6 bases from J, with 14 bases between. DNA for the CDR3: TGTGCCAGCAGCCCGGCGGGGCGAGCTCAGCCCCAGCATTTT. It specifies CASSPAGRAQPQHF.

This clone turned up a few times. J is TRBJ2-2 and V is TRBV7-2; D remains ambiguous. V shed 2 bases and J shed 0 bases, with 7 bases lying between them. The germline V gene has CDR1 SGHTA and CDR2 FQGNSA. The CDR3 consists of 15 residues. CDR3 sequence: CASSLMTSNTGELFF. The CDR3 DNA is TGTGCCAGCAGCTTAATGACATCGAACACCGGGGAGCTGTTTTTT.

A remark on this clone: Distinct nucleotide sequences in the sample also encode this CDR3. The chain joins TRBV25-1 to TRBJ1-4; 10 nucleotides match TRBD1. Germline assignment: CDR1 MGHDK and CDR2 SYGVNS. V lost 4 bases, J lost 8 bases, and 7 bases stayed unmatched. The CDR3 has 15 residues. The CDR3 DNA sequence: TGTGCCAGCAGTGCGGACCGGGACAGGGGCGAAAAACTGTTTTTT. This sequence encodes CASSADRDRGEKLFF. The full variable domain, rest sourced from reference TRBV25-1 and TRBJ1-4, is EADIYQTPRYLVIGTGKKITLECSQTMGHDKMYWYQQDPGMELHLIHYSYGVNSTEKGDLSSESTVSRIRTEHFPLTLESARPSHTSQYLCASSADRDRGEKLFFGSGTQLSVL.

This rearrangement joins TRBV9 to TRBJ2-1; 7 nucleotides line up with TRBD2. The germline gives CDR1 SGDLS, CDR2 YYNGEE. Germline trimming cut 0 bases from V and 9 bases from J; bases unmatched to any gene: 9. This CDR3 is built from 15 residues. DNA of the CDR3: TGTGCCAGCAGCGTAGTTGGCGGGAGCTTCCCTGAGCAGTTCTTC. Its protein is CASSVVGGSFPEQFF.

V is TRBV10-3 and J is TRBJ2-7; D is possibly TRBD2 (6 bases). The CDR3 spans 15 residues. Trimming shortened V by 0 bases and J by 0 bases, and 9 bases separated the two germline ends. Germline values: CDR1 ENHRY, CDR2 SYGVKD. DNA of the CDR3: TGTGCCATCAGTGAGTCGGTGGGGGGCTCCTACGAGCAGTACTTC. This sequence encodes CAISESVGGSYEQYF.

This clone has just a few counts. The chain recombines TRBV4-2 with TRBJ1-1; D remains unclear. The CDR3 length is 13 residues. Per germline, CDR1 LGHNA and CDR2 YNFKEQ. Trimming cost V 3 bases and J 1 base, with 6 bases left between them. In DNA form, the CDR3 reads TGTGCCAGCAGCCAGAGTCCGAACACTGAAGCTTTCTTT. This sequence encodes CASSQSPNTEAFF.

The gene calls are TRBV6-2 or TRBV6-3 and TRBJ2-7; 9 bases line up with TRBD1. There are 14 residues in the CDR3. Germline V lookup: CDR1 MNHEY, CDR2 SVGEGT. Trimming took 2 bases from V and 3 from J; bases not matched to a gene: 2. The CDR3 DNA reads TGTGCCAGCAGTTACGGGGGACAGGGCTACGAGCAGTACGTC. Protein sequence: CASSYGGQGYEQYV.

CDR3 DNA sequence: TGTGCCAGCAGCCGGGGTAGCGGTATCGGGGAGCTGTTTTTT. This encodes CASSRGSGIGELFF. This sequence joins TRBV3-1 (or the pseudogene TRBV3-2) and TRBJ2-2, with TRBD2 as a possible D gene (6 bases). There are 14 residues in the CDR3. Germline CDR1 LGHDT, CDR2 YNNKEL (reference sequence). The germline V and J ends were trimmed by 4 bases and 7 bases, with 13 bases remaining between them.

This chain links TRBV12-5 with TRBJ1-2; 7 positions agree with TRBD1. The CDR3 contains 15 residues. After removal of 6 bases from V and 2 bases from J, the junction contained 9 bases not matched to a gene. The germline V gene has CDR1 LGHNT and CDR2 FRNRAP. CDR3 sequence reads: CASGTWTGTNYGYTF. Here the CDR3 DNA reads TGTGCTAGTGGCACCTGGACAGGAACGAACTATGGCTACACCTTC.

The chain joins TRBV6-5 to TRBJ2-7, with a weak D call TRBD1 (6 bases). This CDR3 has 15 amino acids. V was shortened by 6 bases and J by 1 base, with 16 bases between the two germline ends. Germline V CDR1 and CDR2: MNHEY, SVGAGI. The CDR3 loop reads CASSYHRDASYEQYV. The CDR3 region has the DNA TGTGCCAGCAGCTACCACAGGGATGCATCCTACGAGCAGTACGTC.

This chain connects TRBV6-5 to TRBJ1-1, with D maybe TRBD1 (6 bases). The CDR3 runs to 15 residues. Germline V gene sequence: CDR1 MNHEY, CDR2 SVGAGI. V was cut by 6 bases and J by 2 bases, with 16 bases left in between. The CDR3 nucleotides read TGTGCCAGCAGGAAGTCCGGGACACTAAACACTGAAGCTTTCTTT. This gives the protein CASRKSGTLNTEAFF.

The rearrangement uses TRBV19 and TRBJ2-7; TRBD2 might be the D (5 bases). Trimming cost V 3 bases and J 3 bases, with 18 bases left between them. The CDR3 loop spans 16 amino acids. CDR1 is LNHDA, CDR2 SQIVND, per germline (reference sequence). The CDR3 DNA is TGTGCCAGTAGTATTGGGCCCCGGCCGGGGATCTACGAGCAGTACTTC. Amino acid sequence: CASSIGPRPGIYEQYF.

This chain's CDR3 is CATSIQGAGQPQHF. The CDR3 nucleotides read TGTGCCACCTCGATACAGGGGGCAGGTCAGCCCCAGCATTTT. This chain links TRBV6-6 with TRBJ1-5, with 9 bases that match TRBD1. V shed 10 bases, J shed 6 bases, and the junction held 10 bases outside the gene matches. The CDR3 totals 14 residues. Germline loops: CDR1 MNHNY, CDR2 SVGAGI (reference sequence).

Turning to this clone: Other DNA sequences in the sample encode the same CDR3. The V call is TRBV7-3, the J call TRBJ2-6; D remains unclear. Per the germline V gene, CDR1 is SGHTA and CDR2 is FQGTGA. V was shortened by 5 bases and J by 4 bases, with 6 bases between the two germline ends. This CDR3 is built from 13 residues. The CDR3 DNA follows: TGTGCCAGCAGCCCTCCCGGGGCCAACGTCCTGACTTTC. It specifies CASSPPGANVLTF.

The CDR3 DNA is TGTGCCAGCAGTTTGCGCAGGGGGACCTACGAGCAGTACTTC. Its protein is CASSLRRGTYEQYF. The chain carries TRBV27 and TRBJ2-7; TRBD1 matches at 7 bases. V was pared by 3 bases and J by 2 bases, with 4 bases of the junction left unmatched. CDR3 length equals 14 residues. Germline assignment: CDR1 MNHEY and CDR2 SMNVEV (reference sequence).

This chain joins TRBV19 and TRBJ2-1; weak D call: TRBD1 (8 bases). The CDR3 is made up of 14 amino acids. Trimming left V 4 bases short and J 6 bases short, with 13 bases between. Germline V gene sequence: CDR1 LNHDA, CDR2 SQIVND (reference sequence). The CDR3 bases are TGTGCCAGTAGTAGACAGGGGACTATCAATGAGCAGTTCTTC. Translating it yields CASSRQGTINEQFF. The whole variable domain, remainder taken from reference TRBV19 and TRBJ2-1, is DGGITQSPKYLFRKEGQNVTLSCEQNLNHDAMYWYRQDPGQGLRLIYYSQIVNDFQKGDIAEGYSVSREKKESFPLTVTSAQKNPTAFYLCASSRQGTINEQFFGPGTRLTVL.

V usage is TRBV9 and J usage is TRBJ1-3; 7 nucleotides line up with TRBD1. The ends lost 1 base at V and 2 bases at J; junction bases unmatched: 9. The CDR3 sequence is 17 residues long. CDR1 and CDR2 (germline): SGDLS, YYNGEE. CDR3 region: CASSVFSRQGAGNTIYF. The DNA of the CDR3 is TGTGCCAGCAGCGTATTCTCCCGACAGGGAGCTGGAAACACCATATATTTT. The entire variable domain, with the rest obtained from reference TRBV9 and TRBJ1-3, is as follows: DSGVTQTPKHLITATGQRVTLRCSPRSGDLSVYWYQQSLDQGLQFLIQYYNGEERAKGNILERFSAQQFPDLHSELNLSSLELGDSALYFCASSVFSRQGAGNTIYFGEGSWLTVV.

The chain is built from TRBV10-3 and TRBJ2-3, with D unresolved. Trimming shortened V by 0 bases and J by 6 bases, and 4 bases separated the two germline ends. CDR3 length: 12 residues. CDR1 ENHRY and CDR2 SYGVKD come from the germline V gene. CDR3 DNA sequence: TGTGCCATCAGTGAGTCGTCGGATACGCAGTATTTT. It translates to CAISESSDTQYF.